This is a list of T cell receptor beta chains from one sample in a study of beta chain features in type 1 diabetes. The assay was immunoSEQ multiplex PCR, and TCRdb's table has in-frame clones only and misses some. Of 640,000 or so clones in the sample, around an eighth are singletons; the top ten hold approximately 0.022%. The material sequenced was naive CD4+ T cells from blood. All receptors come from a man aged 18 to 29 with type 1 diabetes. Each CDR3 is given with its conserved first and last residue. Each record gives: J gene, D gene, V gene, clone size, CDR3 DNA, CDR3 protein. The D gene is left open where the match is weak. Clone size is not always given. Where it is, it says once, few, many or a class for expanded clones.

TRBJ1-1 | TRBD1 | TRBV2 | NA | TGTGCCAGCAGTTATACAGGGGTGAACACTGAAGCTTTCTTT | CASSYTGVNTEAFF
TRBJ2-1 | TRBD1 | TRBV30 | NA | TGTGCCTGGGCCCGGGACAGGGAGCAGTTCTTC | CAWARDREQFF
TRBJ2-5 | NA | TRBV5-1 | NA | TGCGCCAGCAGCTTGGGGGAAGAGACCCAGTACTTC | CASSLGEETQYF
TRBJ2-1 | NA | TRBV11-2 | NA | TGTGCCAGCAGCGTCCAGGTAGGAGGGAGTAATGAGCAGTTCTTC | CASSVQVGGSNEQFF
TRBJ1-2 | NA | TRBV5-4 | NA | TGTGCCAGCAGCTTGGGACAGGCCGTCAACTATGGCTACACCTTC | CASSLGQAVNYGYTF
TRBJ1-1 | TRBD1 | TRBV23-1 | few | TGCGCCAGCAGTCACCCCGGACAGGGAGACGGTGGGACTGAAGCTTTCTTT | CASSHPGQGDGGTEAFF
TRBJ2-7 | TRBD1 | TRBV6-5 | NA | TGTGCCAGCAGACAGACAGGGTTAGTCGGCGAGCAGTACTTC | CASRQTGLVGEQYF
TRBJ2-2 | NA | TRBV10-3 | NA | TGTGCCATCGGTGGCGTTGGCGGGGTAGTCGGGGAGCTGTTTTTT | CAIGGVGGVVGELFF
TRBJ2-1 | NA | TRBV4-1 | few | TGCGCCAGCAGCCAAGATCTGGGGGGGACAGCGGTTGATGAGCAGTTCTTC | CASSQDLGGTAVDEQFF
TRBJ2-7 | TRBD2 | TRBV13 | NA | TGTGCCAGCAGCCGGACTAGCGGGGGGGCCGGCGAGCAGTACTTC | CASSRTSGGAGEQYF
TRBJ2-7 | TRBD1 | TRBV6-1 | NA | TGTGCCAGCAGTGATGGTGGGACAGGGTTACACGAGCAGTACTTC | CASSDGGTGLHEQYF
TRBJ1-5 | TRBD1 | TRBV16 | few | TGTGCCAGCAGCCAAGGGCAGGGGGATCAGCCCCAGCATTTT | CASSQGQGDQPQHF
TRBJ2-7 | NA | TRBV28 | NA | TGTGCCAGCAGTTTATCCGTCCCTTACGAGCAGTACTTC | CASSLSVPYEQYF
TRBJ2-7 | NA | TRBV10-3 | few | TGTGCCATCAGTGAGGGGGAGCTAAGGACCTACGAGCAGTACTTC | CAISEGELRTYEQYF
TRBJ2-1 | TRBD1 | TRBV28 | many | TGTGCCACCTGGGACAGGTCCTACAATGAGCAGTTCTTC | CATWDRSYNEQFF
TRBJ1-1 | NA | TRBV7-2 | NA | TGTGCCAGCAGCTTAGGGCAGGTAAACACTGAAGCTTTCTTT | CASSLGQVNTEAFF
TRBJ2-4 | NA | TRBV25-1 | NA | TGTGCCAGCAGTGAGTGGGAAAACATTCAGTACTTC | CASSEWENIQYF
TRBJ2-2 | NA | TRBV7-2 | NA | TGTGCCAGCAGCGGACCGATGCCGTACACCGGGGAGCTGTTTTTT | CASSGPMPYTGELFF
TRBJ2-7 | TRBD1 | TRBV10-3 | few | TGTGCCATCAGTCCGGGACAGGGGAGCTCCTACGAGCAGTACTTC | CAISPGQGSSYEQYF
TRBJ1-2 | NA | TRBV9 | NA | TGTGCCAGCAGCGTAGCTATTGACTATGGCTACACCTTC | CASSVAIDYGYTF
TRBJ2-1 | NA | TRBV30 | NA | TGTGCCTGGAGTGTCTTGGGGCCCGGGGGTGGTGAGCAGTTCTTC | CAWSVLGPGGGEQFF
TRBJ1-2 | TRBD1 | TRBV19 | NA | TGTGCCAGTAGTATGGCGCCGGGACAGGGGAACTATGGCTACACCTTC | CASSMAPGQGNYGYTF
TRBJ2-7 | NA | TRBV7-9 | few | TGTGCCAGCAGCTTTAGGGGCTCATCCGACGAGCAGTACTTC | CASSFRGSSDEQYF
TRBJ1-2 | NA | TRBV27 | few | TGTGCCAGCAGTTTAAGGATGGGCTATGGCTACACCTTC | CASSLRMGYGYTF
TRBJ1-5 | NA | TRBV9 | NA | TGTGCCAGCAGCGAGGGGGTCGACGGAGGGTATAGCAATCAGCCCCAGCATTTT | CASSEGVDGGYSNQPQHF
TRBJ2-7 | TRBD1 | TRBV29-1 | few | TGCAGCGTTGAGGACAGGGTACTCGAGCAGTACTTC | CSVEDRVLEQYF
TRBJ1-2 | TRBD1 | TRBV10-1 | NA | TGCGCCAGGGACAGGGGCGGCTACACCTTC | CARDRGGYTF
TRBJ1-6 | NA | TRBV2 | NA | TGTGCCAGCAGGAAGGGTCATTCACCCCTCCACTTT | CASRKGHSPLHF
TRBJ1-2 | NA | TRBV5-8 | NA | TGTGCCAGCAGCTTGGACAACGCTAACTATGGCTACACCTTC | CASSLDNANYGYTF
TRBJ1-3 | TRBD1 | TRBV28 | NA | TGTGCCAGCAGTCACAGGGGCGCTGGAAACACCATATATTTT | CASSHRGAGNTIYF
TRBJ1-2 | NA | TRBV20-1 | NA | TGCAGTGCTCCTCTCGGCCATGGCTACACCTTC | CSAPLGHGYTF
TRBJ1-2 | NA | TRBV14 | many | TGTGCCAGCAGCCAAGTGGCAGGTGCCGGCTACACCTTC | CASSQVAGAGYTF
TRBJ1-2 | NA | TRBV2 | once | TGTGCCAGCACCCTGGGAGGGAGCGGCTACACCTTC | CASTLGGSGYTF
TRBJ1-1 | NA | TRBV30 | few | TGTGCCTGGAGTATTGGGACTGAGAACACTGAAGCTTTCTTT | CAWSIGTENTEAFF
TRBJ1-5 | NA | TRBV28 | few | TGTGCCAGCAGTTTAACAGGGAGACAGCCCCAGCATTTT | CASSLTGRQPQHF
TRBJ2-3 | TRBD2 | TRBV29-1 | few | TGCAGCGTACGGACTAGCGGGCTCCCCCCGGCAGATACGCAGTATTTT | CSVRTSGLPPADTQYF
TRBJ2-5 | NA | TRBV7-9 | few | TGTGCCAGCAGTAGACATCTAGGAAGTGAAGAGACCCAGTACTTC | CASSRHLGSEETQYF
TRBJ2-1 | TRBD2 | TRBV27 | few | TGTGCCAGCAGCTTCGGGGGGGAAGTCTACAATGAGCAGTTCTTC | CASSFGGEVYNEQFF
TRBJ2-1 | TRBD1 | TRBV28 | few | TGTGCCAGCAGTTCCCGGGACAGCAATGAGCAGTTCTTC | CASSSRDSNEQFF
TRBJ2-3 | NA | TRBV18 | NA | TGTGCCAGCTCACCAACGTCGGCAGTTGCAGATACGCAGTATTTT | CASSPTSAVADTQYF
TRBJ2-7 | NA | TRBV4-1 | few | TGCGCCAGCAGCCAAGAACAAGGAACCGCCTACGAGCAGTACTTC | CASSQEQGTAYEQYF
TRBJ1-4 | TRBD1 | TRBV9 | NA | TGTGCCAGCAGCGTAGCCTTAGGACAGGGAGGTGAAAAACTGTTTTTT | CASSVALGQGGEKLFF
TRBJ2-7 | NA | TRBV7-2 | few | TGTGCCAGCAGCTTAGGGGGGCCCTACGAGCAGTACTTC | CASSLGGPYEQYF
TRBJ1-5 | NA | TRBV28 | once | TGTGCCAGCAGTTCGGACGGGGAGAATAGGCCCCAGCATTTT | CASSSDGENRPQHF
TRBJ1-1 | TRBD1 | TRBV5-1 | NA | TGCGCCAGCATCTCCGGGACAGGGGGCACTGAAGCTTTCTTT | CASISGTGGTEAFF
TRBJ2-5 | NA | TRBV10-3 | few | TGTGCCATCAGTGAGCGGGCTAGCGTCGGCCAAGAGACCCAGTACTTC | CAISERASVGQETQYF
TRBJ2-5 | NA | TRBV7-9 | few | TGTGCCAGCAGCTTATTAGGAGGCGGCGCAGTGCAAGAGACCCAGTACTTC | CASSLLGGGAVQETQYF
TRBJ1-2 | NA | TRBV30 | NA | TGTGCCTGGAGTGGGGACGGAGGGTATGGCTACACCTTC | CAWSGDGGYGYTF
TRBJ2-1 | NA | TRBV6-1 | NA | TGTGCCAGCAGTGGGTTTCCTAGCTCCTACAATGAGCAGTTCTTC | CASSGFPSSYNEQFF
TRBJ1-6 | TRBD1 | TRBV25-1 | NA | TGTGCCAGCAGTGGACGACAGGGTACACGGAATTCACCCCTCCACTTT | CASSGRQGTRNSPLHF
TRBJ1-3 | TRBD1 | TRBV6-6 | NA | TGTGCCAGCACCGAGACAGGGAGAAGAAACACCATATATTTT | CASTETGRRNTIYF
TRBJ1-5 | TRBD1 | TRBV10-3 | few | TGTGCCACTCGGACAGGGGGATTATCGATTCAGCCCCAGCATTTT | CATRTGGLSIQPQHF
TRBJ2-5 | NA | TRBV30 | few | TGTGCCTGGAGAGAGGGTTGGGGGGCGAGGGAGACCCAGTACTTC | CAWREGWGARETQYF
TRBJ1-1 | NA | TRBV20-1 | NA | TGCAGTGCAATGCCGTCTCGGGGAGCTTTCTTT | CSAMPSRGAFF
TRBJ2-1 | TRBD2 | TRBV10-3 | few | TGTGCCATCAGTGCGGGACTAGCGGGGGGGCTCTACAATGAGCAGTTCTTC | CAISAGLAGGLYNEQFF
TRBJ2-5 | NA | TRBV30 | few | TGTGCCTGGGACTACACTCTGCAAGAGACCCAGTACTTC | CAWDYTLQETQYF
TRBJ2-7 | TRBD1 | TRBV2 | few | TGTGCCAGCAGTTCCGACAGGGAAGGGGGCGAGCAGTACTTC | CASSSDREGGEQYF
TRBJ1-1 | TRBD1 | TRBV2 | NA | TGTGCCATCTCACGGGACAGGGGACAGGCTGAAGCTTTCTTT | CAISRDRGQAEAFF